This T cell receptor beta chain was identified in a study of blood T cells in healthy people across ages. Note on this clonotype: Its specificity is unknown.

J gave up 5 bases and V 0 bases, and 6 bases lay outside the gene matches. The CDR3 consists of 15 residues. CDR1 is KGHSH and CDR2 is LQKENI in the germline V gene. A sample-barcoded 5' primer and a J-beta primer mix were used in a second PCR of roughly 7 to 12 cycles. Using its own MiXCR run on the 5' RACE reads, TCRdb lists one record per CDR3 protein. The repertoire includes over 1,500,000 distinct CDR3 sequences, about two fifths of them detected once, and about 21% sits in the top ten. Study conclusions and caveats: Older individuals had lower TCR beta diversity per million T cells (the decline was roughly linear).

This sequence was found in a human donor in good health. Input material: blood. V and J are TRBV18 and TRBJ2-5; TRBD2 matches at 7 bases. The CDR3 is CASSPPAGVRETQYF. The CDR3 DNA reads TGTGCCAGCTCACCACCTGCGGGGGTCCGGGAGACCCAGTACTTC.